Listed below are T cell receptor beta chains from one sample, sequenced in a study of shared clonotypes between healthy human individuals. Produced via immunoSEQ multiplex PCR; TCRdb's table is partial and in-frame only. The top ten clones hold approximately 0.4% of a sample with more than 1,200,000 clones, around 98.5% of them seen once. Sequences were obtained from naive CD4+ T cells sorted from blood. The source is a man in his thirties or forties in good health. CDR3s include the opening cysteine and the closing phenylalanine or tryptophan. A D gene is named only where the DNA matches it firmly. Expanded clones are given a class, and other clones once, few, many or no size at all.

d_call: TRBD1
j_call: TRBJ2-7
clone_size: .
v_call: TRBV5-1
cdr3_length: 14
cdr3_nt: TGCGCCAGCAGCTTACCGGGACAGGGCGGCGAGCAGTACTTC
cdr3_aa: CASSLPGQGGEQYF

d_call: .
j_call: TRBJ1-5
clone_size: .
v_call: TRBV27
cdr3_length: 12
cdr3_nt: TGTGCCAGCAGTATCCCTAATCAGCCCCAGCATTTT
cdr3_aa: CASSIPNQPQHF

d_call: .
j_call: TRBJ2-5
clone_size: .
v_call: TRBV2
cdr3_length: 13
cdr3_nt: TGTGCTCCCCGGAGGGGGTCTGGGGAGACCCAGTACTTC
cdr3_aa: CAPRRGSGETQYF

d_call: TRBD2
j_call: TRBJ2-1
clone_size: .
v_call: TRBV7-8
cdr3_length: 16
cdr3_nt: TGTGCCAGCAGCTTAGCGGCGGCTAGCGGGGGAAATGAGCAGTTCTTC
cdr3_aa: CASSLAAASGGNEQFF

d_call: TRBD1
j_call: TRBJ1-1
clone_size: once
v_call: TRBV15
cdr3_length: 15
cdr3_nt: TGTGCCACCCAGATCGACAGGGAAGCTACACTGAAGGCTTTCTTT
cdr3_aa: CATQIDREATLKAFF

d_call: .
j_call: TRBJ1-4
clone_size: .
v_call: TRBV7-8
cdr3_length: 11
cdr3_nt: TGTGCCAGCAGCCCAAATGAAAAACTGTTTTTT
cdr3_aa: CASSPNEKLFF

d_call: .
j_call: TRBJ2-1
clone_size: once
v_call: TRBV29-1
cdr3_length: 11
cdr3_nt: TGCAGCGTTGTAACCGGGGATGAGCAGTTCTTC
cdr3_aa: CSVVTGDEQFF

d_call: .
j_call: TRBJ1-5
clone_size: .
v_call: TRBV2
cdr3_length: 14
cdr3_nt: TGTGCCAGCAGTGCGGACAGAACCAATCAGCCCCAGCATTTT
cdr3_aa: CASSADRTNQPQHF

d_call: TRBD2
j_call: TRBJ2-7
clone_size: .
v_call: TRBV5-1
cdr3_length: 13
cdr3_nt: TGCGCCTTAGCGGGAGGGCCTCGGTACGAGCAGTACTTC
cdr3_aa: CALAGGPRYEQYF

d_call: .
j_call: TRBJ1-5
clone_size: .
v_call: TRBV21-1
cdr3_length: 15
cdr3_nt: TGTGCCAGCAACCCCTCACAGGGGCGAGATCAGCCCCAGCATTTT
cdr3_aa: CASNPSQGRDQPQHF